This TCR beta chain was retrieved from a study of blood T cell repertoires in COVID-19. This table comes from immunoSEQ multiplex PCR, and its TCRdb copy is limited to in-frame clones, with some not included. The sample yields 250,000 or so clones, roughly 86% seen once. This CDR3 spans 18 amino acids. Source material: peripheral blood. This chain uses TRBV21-1 with TRBJ1-6; the D segment call TRBD1 is taken from the table without a DNA check. TRBV21-1 is given as a pseudogene. This clonotype was obtained from a woman in her fifties or sixties with COVID-19, enrolled during active disease. CDR3 nucleotide sequence: TGTGCCAGCAGCAAAGCGCGCAATGACAGCTACTATAATTCACCCCTCCACTTT. It encodes CASSKARNDSYYNSPLHF.